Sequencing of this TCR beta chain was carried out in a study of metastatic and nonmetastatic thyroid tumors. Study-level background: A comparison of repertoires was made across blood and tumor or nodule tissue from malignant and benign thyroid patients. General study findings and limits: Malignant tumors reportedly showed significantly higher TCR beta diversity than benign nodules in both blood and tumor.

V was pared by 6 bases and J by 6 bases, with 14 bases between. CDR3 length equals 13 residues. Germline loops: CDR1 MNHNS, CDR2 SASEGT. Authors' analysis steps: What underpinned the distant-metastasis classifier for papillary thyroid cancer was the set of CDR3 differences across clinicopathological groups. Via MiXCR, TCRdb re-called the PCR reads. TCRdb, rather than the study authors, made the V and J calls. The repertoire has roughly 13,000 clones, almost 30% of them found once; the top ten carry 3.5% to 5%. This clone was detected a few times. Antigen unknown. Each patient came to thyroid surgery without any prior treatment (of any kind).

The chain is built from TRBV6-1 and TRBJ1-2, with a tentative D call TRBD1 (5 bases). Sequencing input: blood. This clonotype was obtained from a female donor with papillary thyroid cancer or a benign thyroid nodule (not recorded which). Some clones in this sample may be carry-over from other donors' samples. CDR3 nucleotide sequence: TGTGCCAGCAGACTGGGACTGACAGATGGCTACACCTTC. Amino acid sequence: CASRLGLTDGYTF.